The next 32 T cell receptor beta chains were all read from a single sample in a study of CD8 T cells in Susac syndrome. When the RNA was reverse transcribed, random hexamers were used with an input of about 0.5 to 1 ug. TCRdb re-called the immunoSEQ multiplex PCR reads with MiXCR, one entry per CDR3 protein. The sample lists 150,000 to 200,000 distinct CDR3 sequences, roughly 90% occurring once. The sample consisted of CD4+ T cells from PBMCs. These receptor sequences come from a human donor with Susac syndrome.

The chain carries TRBV6-5 and TRBJ1-2; weak D call: TRBD1 (6 bases). The length of the CDR3 is 13 residues. CDR1 and CDR2 from the germline V gene are MNHEY and SVGAGI. V lost 5 bases and J 4 bases, leaving 11 bases between the germline ends. This chain's CDR3 is CASSGTSPYGYTF. The DNA for the CDR3 is TGTGCCAGCAGTGGGACATCGCCCTATGGCTACACCTTC.

The rearrangement uses TRBV9 and TRBJ2-2; D tentatively fits TRBD1 or TRBD2 (5 bases each). Germline loops: CDR1 SGDLS, CDR2 YYNGEE. The length of the CDR3 is 13 residues. V was shortened by 3 bases and J by 8 bases, with 11 bases between the two germline ends. CDR3 amino acids: CASSEGPLGELFF. The CDR3 region has the DNA TGTGCCAGCAGCGAGGGACCTCTTGGGGAGCTGTTTTTT.

This clonotype was picked up one time. The V gene is TRBV5-1, the J gene TRBJ2-4; D tentatively reads TRBD1 or TRBD2 (5 bases each). Trimming took off 0 bases at V and 3 bases at J, with 13 bases between the two ends. The V gene's germline CDR1 is SGHRS and CDR2 YFSETQ. The CDR3 sequence is 16 residues long. The CDR3 DNA sequence: TGCGCCAGCAGCTTGGAGGGGACCCCTAGCAAAAACATTCAGTACTTC. Translating it yields CASSLEGTPSKNIQYF.

This sequence joins TRBV29-1 and TRBJ2-7; 11 bases are a match to TRBD2. The germline V gene has CDR1 SQVTM and CDR2 ANQGSEA. V shed 3 bases, J shed 5 bases, and the junction held 15 bases outside the gene matches. The CDR3 spans 17 residues. The CDR3 here is CSVDGFSGRAASHEQYF. CDR3 bases: TGCAGCGTTGATGGGTTTAGCGGGAGGGCCGCGTCTCACGAGCAGTACTTC.

The chain links TRBV11-2 to TRBJ2-2; D tentatively fits TRBD1 or TRBD2 (5 bases each). The CDR3 consists of 15 residues. The germline CDR1 and CDR2 sequences are SGHAT and FQNNGV. V lost 1 base to trimming and J lost 4 bases, with 10 bases between them. The CDR3 nucleotides read TGTGCCAGCAGCTTAGCAGGGACCACCACCGGGGAGCTGTTTTTT. Translating it yields CASSLAGTTTGELFF.

CDR3 coding DNA: TGTGCCTGGAGTGTACATCAGGGGGCAGATACGCAGTATTTT. This codes for CAWSVHQGADTQYF. The chain employs TRBV30 and TRBJ2-3, with 7 nucleotides matching TRBD1. V dropped 0 bases and J dropped 4; count of bases not matched to a gene: 4. This CDR3 is 14 amino acids long. Germline CDR1 is GTSNPN and CDR2 is SVGIG (reference sequence).

This clonotype was observed a single time. V and J are TRBV10-3 and TRBJ2-5; TRBD2 aligns across 10 bases. CDR3 length equals 18 residues. Germline CDR1 reads ENHRY; CDR2 reads SYGVKD. Germline trimming cut 11 bases from V and 4 bases from J; bases unmatched to any gene: 22. The chain's CDR3 is CAARPGLATSFSGETQYF. The CDR3 DNA sequence: TGTGCCGCTCGCCCGGGACTAGCGACGAGTTTCTCCGGAGAGACCCAGTACTTC.

The chain uses TRBV29-1 and TRBJ2-7, with a tentative D call TRBD2 (6 bases). There are 11 residues in the CDR3. V gave up 5 bases and J gave up 1 base, with 6 bases separating them. Looked up from germline, CDR1 is SQVTM and CDR2 is ANQGSEA. CDR3 DNA sequence: TGCAGCGTTCGGGAGTCCTACGAGCAGTACTTC. It is translated as CSVRESYEQYF.

The chain uses TRBV7-8 and TRBJ1-6; D may be TRBD1 (6 bases). Germline-derived CDR1 and CDR2 are SGHVS and FQNEAQ. The CDR3 length is 17 residues. Between the trimmed V and J ends, which lost 2 bases and 10 bases, there was a span of 21 bases. Here the CDR3 reads CASSLRSGRGIGSPLHF. The CDR3 coding sequence is TGTGCCAGCAGCTTACGGTCGGGCAGGGGTATAGGCTCACCCCTCCACTTT.

V and J are TRBV14 and TRBJ1-2; D remains unclear. The germline gives CDR1 SGHDN, CDR2 FVKESK. Deletions cut 4 bases from V and 7 bases from J, with 16 bases between. This CDR3 is 14 amino acids long. As DNA, the CDR3 is TGTGCCAGCAGCCCAAGAATGCGGGCGGGTGGCTACACCTTC. It codes for CASSPRMRAGGYTF.

The chain combines TRBV20-1 with TRBJ2-1; 9 bases align to TRBD2. Losses at the gene ends were 3 bases for V and 6 bases for J; bases not matched to a gene: 6. CDR3 size: 14 residues. Germline V gene data show CDR1 as DFQATT and CDR2 as SNEGSKA (reference sequence). The CDR3 sequence is CSASPGLAGNEQFF. CDR3 in DNA: TGCAGTGCTAGCCCGGGACTAGCAGGCAATGAGCAGTTCTTC.

This clonotype was counted only a few times. The V call is TRBV28, the J call TRBJ2-5; D is undetermined. Trimming removed 2 bases at V and 4 bases at J, with 5 bases between. Germline V gene data show CDR1 as MDHEN and CDR2 as SYDVKM. CDR3 length equals 12 residues. In DNA form, the CDR3 reads TGTGCCAGCAGTTTACTGCGAGAGACCCAGTACTTC. Protein: CASSLLRETQYF.

The J gene is TRBJ2-4, the V gene TRBV19; 8 nucleotides line up with TRBD1. Germline-derived CDR1 and CDR2 are LNHDA and SQIVND (reference sequence). The junction had 18 bases not matched to a gene; V was cut back by 5 bases and J by 0 bases. The CDR3 runs to 20 residues. The CDR3 sequence is CASSARPGQAQVLAKNIQYF. DNA of the CDR3: TGTGCCAGTAGTGCAAGACCGGGACAGGCTCAAGTCTTAGCCAAAAACATTCAGTACTTC.

The chain joins TRBV3-1 to TRBJ1-1; D ambiguous. Germline-derived CDR1 and CDR2 are LGHDT and YNNKEL (reference sequence). The CDR3 runs 13 residues. V was clipped by 0 bases and J by 7 bases, with 9 bases between them. The CDR3 DNA reads as TGTGCCAGCAGCCAAGATCGAGACGGTGAAGCTTTCTTT. This codes for CASSQDRDGEAFF.

Only one count was recorded for this clonotype. The chain recombines TRBV29-1 with TRBJ2-7; 10 bases align to TRBD2. The V gene end was trimmed by 8 bases and the J gene end by 5 bases; junction bases not matched to a gene: 9. Germline CDR1 reads SQVTM; CDR2 reads ANQGSEA. The CDR3 has 13 amino acids. This chain's CDR3 is CSFSGRIDNEQYF. The CDR3 coding sequence is TGCAGCTTTAGCGGGAGGATTGACAACGAGCAGTACTTC.

The chain couples TRBV30 to TRBJ1-4; D is unresolved. The CDR3 totals 15 residues. The V end was cut by 3 bases, the J end by 0 bases, with 11 bases between. The germline gives CDR1 GTSNPN, CDR2 SVGIG (reference sequence). Written as DNA, the CDR3 is TGTGCCTGGAGCCAGACTCCCTCAACTAATGAAAAACTGTTTTTT. This sequence encodes CAWSQTPSTNEKLFF.

This chain joins TRBV10-3 and TRBJ1-6; weak D call: TRBD1 (6 bases). CDR3 size: 13 residues. V was shortened by 10 bases and J by 9 bases, with 16 bases between the two germline ends. CDR1 and CDR2 (germline): ENHRY, SYGVKD. DNA for the CDR3: TGTGCCACGAAACAGGGACCCGGTTCACCCCTCCACTTT. Encoded protein: CATKQGPGSPLHF.

The chain links TRBV15 to TRBJ1-6; D is unclear. The germline V gene encodes CDR1 LNHNV and CDR2 YYDKDF (reference sequence). The CDR3 length is 14 residues. V shed 1 base and J shed 6 bases, with 7 bases lying between them. CDR3 coding DNA: TGTGCCACCAGCAGAGGACAAAGTAATTCACCCCTCCACTTT. It translates to CATSRGQSNSPLHF.

This chain joins TRBV4-2 and TRBJ2-1, with D possibly matching TRBD2 (5 bases). The V and J ends lost 3 bases and 4 bases respectively, with 16 bases between them. CDR1 is LGHNA and CDR2 is YNFKEQ in the germline V gene. The CDR3 is made up of 16 amino acids. CDR3 DNA sequence: TGTGCCAGCAGCCACCAGTTGCAGACGGGATACAATGAGCAGTTCTTC. Translated, it gives CASSHQLQTGYNEQFF.

The chain is built from TRBV7-9 and TRBJ2-2; unclear D gene. V lost 5 bases, J lost 1 base, and 14 bases lay in between. CDR3 length: 16 amino acids. Germline CDR1 reads SEHNR; CDR2 reads FQNEAQ (reference sequence). CDR3 DNA: TGTGCCAGCAGCGCCGGGTTGGGTTTGAACACCGGGGAGCTGTTTTTT. It is translated as CASSAGLGLNTGELFF.

This chain connects TRBV3-1 to TRBJ1-2, with D unclear. This CDR3 contains 14 residues. Looked up from germline, CDR1 is LGHDT and CDR2 is YNNKEL (reference sequence). V lost 2 bases and J 6 bases, leaving 13 bases between the germline ends. The chain's CDR3 is CASSQRSGRHGYTF. CDR3 bases: TGTGCCAGCAGCCAAAGGAGCGGTAGGCATGGCTACACCTTC.

This chain joins TRBV20-1 and TRBJ2-3; 14 positions match TRBD2. From germline, CDR1 is DFQATT and CDR2 SNEGSKA (reference sequence). This CDR3 contains 16 residues. Unmatched junction bases numbered 8, after V lost 6 bases and J lost 3 bases. The CDR3 spells CSATGTSGGTTDTQYF. The CDR3 DNA reads TGCAGTGCAACCGGGACTAGCGGGGGTACTACAGATACGCAGTATTTT.

The chain combines TRBV30 with TRBJ2-7; no firm D call. Germline values: CDR1 GTSNPN, CDR2 SVGIG (reference sequence). The length of the CDR3 is 15 residues. V dropped 3 bases and J dropped 0 bases, with 15 bases sitting between them. Here the CDR3 reads CAWSAEWGTSYEQYF. CDR3 nucleotide sequence: TGTGCCTGGAGCGCAGAATGGGGTACCTCCTACGAGCAGTACTTC. The full variable domain, in which reference TRBV30 and TRBJ2-7 provide the parts outside the CDR3, is SQTIHQWPATLVQPVGSPLSLECTVEGTSNPNLYWYRQAAGRGLQLLFYSVGIGQISSEVPQNLSASRPQDRQFILSSKKLLLSDSGFYLCAWSAEWGTSYEQYFGPGTRLTVT.

The chain is built from TRBV7-2 and TRBJ2-7; 7 positions match TRBD2. V was pared by 8 bases and J by 0 bases, with 7 bases of the junction left unmatched. The CDR3 runs to 14 residues. Germline V gene data show CDR1 as SGHTA and CDR2 as FQGNSA. CDR3 in amino acids: CASGPGRVSYEQYF. As DNA, the CDR3 is TGTGCCAGCGGTCCAGGGAGGGTCTCCTACGAGCAGTACTTC.

V gene TRBV12-3 or TRBV12-4 combines with J gene TRBJ2-1, with D perhaps TRBD1 (6 bases). This CDR3 comprises 13 residues. V shed 5 bases and J shed 9 bases, with 14 bases lying between them. CDR3 region: CASSGQLAGEQFF. For the CDR3, the DNA is TGTGCCAGCAGTGGACAGTTGGCAGGTGAGCAGTTCTTC.

The chain employs TRBV19 and TRBJ2-2; 7 nucleotides align to TRBD1. The CDR3 totals 16 residues. Germline V gene sequence: CDR1 LNHDA, CDR2 SQIVND (reference sequence). V gave up 5 bases and J gave up 2 bases; unmatched junction bases: 8. CDR3 protein: CASSLIRGFNTGELFF. The DNA for the CDR3 is TGTGCCAGTAGTCTCATCAGGGGGTTCAACACCGGGGAGCTGTTTTTT.

The chain links TRBV18 to TRBJ2-2; D is perhaps TRBD1 (6 bases). V lost 3 bases and J 10 bases, leaving 9 bases between the germline ends. CDR1 KGHSH and CDR2 LQKENI come from the germline V gene. CDR3 length equals 12 residues. DNA for the CDR3: TGTGCCAGCTCACCGGACAGCCTGGAGCTGTTTTTT. Translation: CASSPDSLELFF. The whole variable domain, filled in from reference TRBV18 and TRBJ2-2, reads NAGVMQNPRHLVRRRGQEARLRCSPMKGHSHVYWYRQLPEEGLKFMVYLQKENIIDESGMPKERFSAEFPKEGPSILRIQQVVRGDSAAYFCASSPDSLELFFGEGSRLTVL.

The rearrangement uses TRBV6-5 and TRBJ2-6; D is possibly TRBD1 or TRBD2 (6 bases each). This CDR3 is 15 amino acids long. Trimming cost V 8 bases and J 3 bases, with 14 bases left between them. Per germline, CDR1 MNHEY and CDR2 SVGAGI. In nucleotides, the CDR3 is TGTGCCAGCGAACCCGGGGGCGATGGGGCCAACGTCCTGACTTTC. Protein product: CASEPGGDGANVLTF.

The chain is built from TRBV27 and TRBJ1-2; weak D call: TRBD1 (5 bases). The CDR3 extends over 15 amino acids. The V and J ends lost 8 bases and 2 bases respectively, with 18 bases between them. Germline-derived CDR1 and CDR2 are MNHEY and SMNVEV (reference sequence). The CDR3 coding sequence is TGTGCCAGCCGCTCCCGGGTCGGGGGAAACTATGGCTACACCTTC. Protein sequence: CASRSRVGGNYGYTF.

The chain links TRBV20-1 to TRBJ2-1; 13 bases align to TRBD2. Germline V gene lookup returns CDR1 DFQATT and CDR2 SNEGSKA (reference sequence). The J segment lost 5 bases and the V segment lost 6 bases, leaving 4 bases of the junction unmatched. The CDR3 is made up of 14 amino acids. The CDR3 protein is CSAVTSGGHNEQFF. DNA for the CDR3: TGCAGTGCCGTGACTAGCGGGGGGCACAATGAGCAGTTCTTC.

A single count supports this clonotype. V gene TRBV20-1 combines with J gene TRBJ2-5; TRBD2 matches 15 bases. CDR3 length equals 16 residues. Germline lookup yields CDR1 DFQATT and CDR2 SNEGSKA (reference sequence). Trimming removed 6 bases from V and 5 bases from J; junction bases left unmatched: 10. The CDR3 coding sequence is TGCAGTGCACGAGGACTAGCGGGGGGGCCCGTCGAGACCCAGTACTTC. Protein: CSARGLAGGPVETQYF.

This clonotype came up a few times. The V and J genes are TRBV12-3 or TRBV12-4 and TRBJ1-5, with TRBD1 identical over 7 bases. This CDR3 comprises 13 residues. Losses at the gene ends were 5 bases for V and 4 bases for J; bases not matched to a gene: 2. Here the CDR3 DNA reads TGTGCCAGCAGTCAACAGGGGAATCAGCCCCAGCATTTT. This sequence encodes CASSQQGNQPQHF.